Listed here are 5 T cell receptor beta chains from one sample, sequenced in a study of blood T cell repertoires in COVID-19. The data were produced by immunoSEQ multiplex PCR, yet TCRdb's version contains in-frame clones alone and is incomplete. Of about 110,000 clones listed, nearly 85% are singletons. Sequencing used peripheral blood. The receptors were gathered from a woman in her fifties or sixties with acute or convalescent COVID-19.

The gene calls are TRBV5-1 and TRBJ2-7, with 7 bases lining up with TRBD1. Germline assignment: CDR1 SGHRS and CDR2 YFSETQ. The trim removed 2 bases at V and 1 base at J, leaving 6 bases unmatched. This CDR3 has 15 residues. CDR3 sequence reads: CASSFRPGQSYEQYF. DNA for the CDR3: TGCGCCAGCAGCTTTCGGCCGGGACAGTCCTACGAGCAGTACTTC.

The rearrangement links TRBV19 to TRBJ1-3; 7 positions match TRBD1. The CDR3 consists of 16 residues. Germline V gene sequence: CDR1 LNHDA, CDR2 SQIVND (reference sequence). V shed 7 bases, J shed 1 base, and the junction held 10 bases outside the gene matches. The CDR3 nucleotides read TGTGCCAGTACGACGATCAGGGGGGCATCTGGAAACACCATATATTTT. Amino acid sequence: CASTTIRGASGNTIYF.

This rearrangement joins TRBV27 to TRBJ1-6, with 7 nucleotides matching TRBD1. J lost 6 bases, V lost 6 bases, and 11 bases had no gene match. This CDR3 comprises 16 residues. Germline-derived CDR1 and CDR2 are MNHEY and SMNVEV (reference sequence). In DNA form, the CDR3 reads TGTGCCAGCAGCTCCGCCGCGGCAGGGGGTAATTCACCCCTCCACTTT. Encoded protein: CASSSAAAGGNSPLHF.

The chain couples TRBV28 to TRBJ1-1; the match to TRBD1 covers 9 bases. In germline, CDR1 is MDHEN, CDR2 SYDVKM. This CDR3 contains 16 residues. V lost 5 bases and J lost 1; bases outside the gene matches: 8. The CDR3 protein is CASSPFLTGGNTEAFF. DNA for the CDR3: TGTGCCAGCAGTCCATTCTTGACAGGGGGGAACACTGAAGCTTTCTTT.

The CDR3 bases are TGTGCCAGCAGCTTAGAGGGCGGGGGGCCCGCTGAAGCTTTCTTT. Its translation: CASSLEGGGPAEAFF. This chain connects TRBV7-9 to TRBJ1-1, with D maybe TRBD1 (6 bases). Germline-derived CDR1 and CDR2 are SEHNR and FQNEAQ (reference sequence). CDR3 length equals 15 residues. Trimming cost V 1 base and J 6 bases, with 15 bases left between them.